This T cell receptor beta chain was identified in a study of shared T cell receptors in the human thymus. Measured with immunoSEQ multiplex PCR; TCRdb has only the in-frame clones, and not every one. Among almost 550,000 clones, about 80% were seen once, and the ten largest hold roughly 0.013%. Germline CDR1 is SEHNR and CDR2 is FQNEAQ (reference sequence). This CDR3 is built from 15 residues. Trimming left V 5 bases short and J 4 bases short, with 17 bases between. This same sample was also taken into another study, of human thymus T cells. As reported in that work: Apparent bias marked the V and J gene usage of thymic and blood repertoires.

The TCR was taken from a boy under two years old with a congenital heart defect. Source material: thymocytes. The rearrangement joins TRBV7-9 to TRBJ1-1; D remains unclear. CDR3 amino acids: CASSTLGPRGTEAFF. DNA of the CDR3: TGTGCCAGCAGCACCCTTGGACCCCGGGGCACTGAAGCTTTCTTT.